The rows below give T cell receptor beta chains drawn from one sample of a study of T cell responses to AZD1222 COVID-19 vaccine. Method: immunoSEQ multiplex PCR; TCRdb's copy keeps in-frame clones and lacks some. The sample has fewer than 150,000 clones; 85% to 95% are singletons. Sequences were derived from peripheral blood, sampled on day 0 of AZD1222 vaccination. All receptors derive from an adult in good health. The CDR3 runs from the conserved cysteine through the conserved F or W. D genes are given only for firm matches. The listing skips clone size in some rows; elsewhere it reads once, few, many or a size class.

d_gene: -; j_gene: TRBJ1-1; v_gene: TRBV10-2; abundance: -; CDR3nt: TGCGCCAGCAGTGAGCAAATAGTGGGCGTTAAAGCTTTCTTT; CDR3aa: CASSEQIVGVKAFF
d_gene: -; j_gene: TRBJ1-1; v_gene: TRBV4-1; abundance: -; CDR3nt: TGCGCCAGCAGCCAACCTCCCCAGTTGGTGAACACTGAAGCTTTCTTT; CDR3aa: CASSQPPQLVNTEAFF
d_gene: -; j_gene: TRBJ2-1; v_gene: TRBV25-1; abundance: -; CDR3nt: TGTGCCAGCAGTAAATATCAGAGCTCCTACAATGAGCAGTTCTTC; CDR3aa: CASSKYQSSYNEQFF
d_gene: -; j_gene: TRBJ1-3; v_gene: TRBV11-2; abundance: -; CDR3nt: TGTGCCAGCAGCCCATGGGGAGTCTCTGGAAACACCATATATTTT; CDR3aa: CASSPWGVSGNTIYF
d_gene: TRBD1; j_gene: TRBJ1-2; v_gene: TRBV5-1; abundance: -; CDR3nt: TGCGCCAGCAGCCGTTCTTCCGGACAGGGAGGGTATGGCTACACCTTC; CDR3aa: CASSRSSGQGGYGYTF
d_gene: -; j_gene: TRBJ1-5; v_gene: TRBV3-1/TRBV3-2; abundance: -; CDR3nt: TGTGCCAGCAGCCTCCAGGGTCAGCCCCAGCATTTT; CDR3aa: CASSLQGQPQHF
d_gene: -; j_gene: TRBJ1-6; v_gene: TRBV9; abundance: -; CDR3nt: TGTGCCAGCAACCAGGATAGTAATTCACCCCTCCACTTT; CDR3aa: CASNQDSNSPLHF
d_gene: TRBD2; j_gene: TRBJ2-7; v_gene: TRBV18; abundance: -; CDR3nt: TGTGCCAGCTCACCGGCGGGGGACTACGAGCAGTACTTC; CDR3aa: CASSPAGDYEQYF
d_gene: TRBD1; j_gene: TRBJ1-3; v_gene: TRBV18; abundance: -; CDR3nt: TGTGCCAGCTCACGGGACAGGGCTGGAAACACCATATATTTT; CDR3aa: CASSRDRAGNTIYF
d_gene: -; j_gene: TRBJ1-1; v_gene: TRBV4-2; abundance: -; CDR3nt: TGTGCCAGCAGCCAAAATCGGGGAAGCGGCACTGAAGCTTTCTTT; CDR3aa: CASSQNRGSGTEAFF
d_gene: -; j_gene: TRBJ1-1; v_gene: TRBV4-1; abundance: few; CDR3nt: TGCGCCAGCAGCCGGGGGGGTTTGGTTTTGAACACTGAAGCTTTCTTT; CDR3aa: CASSRGGLVLNTEAFF
d_gene: -; j_gene: TRBJ1-2; v_gene: TRBV28; abundance: few; CDR3nt: TGTGCCAGCAGTTTGACAGACTATGGCTACACCTTC; CDR3aa: CASSLTDYGYTF
d_gene: -; j_gene: TRBJ2-7; v_gene: TRBV2; abundance: -; CDR3nt: TGTGCCAGCTCCTCCTTGGCAGGCTCCTACGAGCAGTACTTC; CDR3aa: CASSSLAGSYEQYF
d_gene: -; j_gene: TRBJ2-5; v_gene: TRBV3-1/TRBV3-2; abundance: -; CDR3nt: TGTGCCAGCAGCCCTACCCAAGAGACCCAGTACTTC; CDR3aa: CASSPTQETQYF
d_gene: -; j_gene: TRBJ1-2; v_gene: TRBV4-2; abundance: -; CDR3nt: TGTGCCAGCAGCCAAGGGACGAGTAACTATGGCTACACCTTC; CDR3aa: CASSQGTSNYGYTF
d_gene: -; j_gene: TRBJ1-1; v_gene: TRBV11-2; abundance: few; CDR3nt: TGTGCCAGCAGCTTAGTTTCGCTTCAGCTGCGAATTGTGAACACTGAAGCTTTCTTT; CDR3aa: CASSLVSLQLRIVNTEAFF
d_gene: TRBD1; j_gene: TRBJ1-3; v_gene: TRBV25-1; abundance: -; CDR3nt: TGTGCCAGCCGGGGACAGCCAGACTCTGGAAACACCATATATTTT; CDR3aa: CASRGQPDSGNTIYF
d_gene: -; j_gene: TRBJ1-1; v_gene: TRBV4-1; abundance: -; CDR3nt: TGCGCCAGCAGCCCAGGTACGTGGGCCAACACTGAAGCTTTCTTT; CDR3aa: CASSPGTWANTEAFF
d_gene: -; j_gene: TRBJ2-3; v_gene: TRBV6-5; abundance: -; CDR3nt: TGTGCCAGCAGCCCGCAGGCCTCCTACCCTGATACGCAGTATTTT; CDR3aa: CASSPQASYPDTQYF